The rows below give T cell receptor beta chains drawn from one sample of a study of T cells in narcolepsy. Libraries were prepared by immunoSEQ multiplex PCR; TCRdb keeps only in-frame clonotypes and omits some of them. The table records approximately 25,000 clones, 84% of them present only once. The sample taken for sequencing was CD45RA- memory CD4+ T cells from PBMCs. These receptors were collected from a human donor with narcolepsy. The CDR3 runs from the conserved cysteine through the conserved F or W. Each record gives: V gene, J gene, D gene, clone size, CDR3 DNA, CDR3 protein. The D gene is left open where the match is weak. Only some rows state a clone size, as once, few, many or a class for expanded clones.

TRBV4-2,TRBJ2-5,NA,NA,TGTGCCAGCAGCCAAGAAGGAGGGGGGCTGGAGACCCAGTACTTC,CASSQEGGGLETQYF
TRBV10-2,TRBJ2-3,NA,few,TGCGCCAGCTGCCGCCCAGGGGCAGATACGCAGTATTTT,CASCRPGADTQYF
TRBV27,TRBJ2-2,NA,NA,TGTGCCAGCAGTTTAAACGGTCCGAACACCGGGGAGCTGTTTTTT,CASSLNGPNTGELFF
TRBV7-3,TRBJ2-7,NA,NA,TGTGCCAGCAGCTTAAATTCCGGGATCCCCTACGAGCAGTACTTC,CASSLNSGIPYEQYF
TRBV29-1,TRBJ2-1,TRBD2,NA,TGCAGCGCCCTCAAGTCGGGGCTAGCGGGAGGGTTTGAGCAGTTCTTC,CSALKSGLAGGFEQFF
TRBV10-3,TRBJ1-4,NA,NA,TGTGCCATCAGTGAGGGACCGCTTAATGAAAAACTGTTTTTT,CAISEGPLNEKLFF
TRBV11-3,TRBJ2-1,NA,NA,TGTGCCAGCAGCATAGACTACTACAATGAGCAGTTCTTC,CASSIDYYNEQFF
TRBV7-2,TRBJ2-7,TRBD1,once,TGTGCCAGCAGCTTAGCGTTAGGGGGCGGTCAGGGAGAGCAGTACTTC,CASSLALGGGQGEQYF
TRBV6-1,TRBJ2-1,NA,NA,TGTGCCAGCTCCGGAGGGGGCTCCTACAATGAGCAGTTCTTC,CASSGGGSYNEQFF
TRBV5-5,TRBJ1-6,NA,NA,TGTGCCAGCAGCTCGGATACCCCCCTTGGTTCACCCCTCCACTTT,CASSSDTPLGSPLHF
TRBV6-1,TRBJ2-7,NA,once,TGTGCCAGCAGTATCAGGGATTACTACGAGCAGTACTTC,CASSIRDYYEQYF
TRBV4-1,TRBJ2-7,TRBD2,NA,TGCGCCAGCAGCCTGGGACTAGCGGGAGGGACCTACGAGCAGTACTTC,CASSLGLAGGTYEQYF
TRBV6-6,TRBJ2-7,NA,NA,TGTGCCAGCAGTTTACAGGGAACCTACGAGCAGTACTTC,CASSLQGTYEQYF
TRBV10-2,TRBJ2-5,NA,NA,TGCGCCAGCAGTGCGACTGAAGAGACCCAGTACTTC,CASSATEETQYF
TRBV6-5,TRBJ2-3,TRBD1,NA,TGTGCCGCCAGGGACAGCTCCACAGATACGCAGTATTTT,CAARDSSTDTQYF
TRBV6-6,TRBJ2-7,NA,once,TGTGCCAGCAGTCCCCGGATTGCTAGCGCCGAGCAGTACTTC,CASSPRIASAEQYF
TRBV11-2,TRBJ2-3,NA,NA,TGTGCCAGCAGCTTGAGGACGACCACAGATACGCAGTATTTT,CASSLRTTTDTQYF
TRBV6-5,TRBJ2-7,NA,NA,TGTGCCAGCAGTTACTCGACAAGGGGCTCCTACGAGCAGTACTTC,CASSYSTRGSYEQYF
TRBV6-1,TRBJ1-4,TRBD1,few,TGTGCCAGCAGCTTCGGACAGGGGGGCGAAAAACTGTTTTTT,CASSFGQGGEKLFF
TRBV4-3,TRBJ2-5,TRBD2,NA,TGCGCCAGCAGCCAAGGGGCGGGAGGGCGGGAGACCCAGTACTTC,CASSQGAGGRETQYF
TRBV4-1,TRBJ1-6,NA,NA,TGCGCCAGCAGCCAATTTTCGGCCGGAACACCCCTCCACTTT,CASSQFSAGTPLHF
TRBV7-8,TRBJ2-1,NA,few,TGTGCCAGCAGCTTAGCGCCGGGACTCAACAATGAGCAGTTCTTC,CASSLAPGLNNEQFF
TRBV14,TRBJ2-7,NA,NA,TGTGCCAGCAGCCAGATGGGGGCCCTTTCCTACGAGCAGTACTTC,CASSQMGALSYEQYF
TRBV18,TRBJ2-3,TRBD1,NA,TGTGCCAGCTCACCACGACAGGGAAGCACAGATACGCAGTATTTT,CASSPRQGSTDTQYF
TRBV6-5,TRBJ1-1,TRBD1,NA,TGTGCCAGCAGCTCGGACAGGGCGCGCACTGAAGCTTTCTTT,CASSSDRARTEAFF
TRBV2,TRBJ2-5,TRBD2,once,TGTGCCAGCAGTGGGACTAGAAACGGGGAGACCCAGTACTTC,CASSGTRNGETQYF
TRBV11-2,TRBJ1-5,NA,NA,TGTGCCAGCAGCTTTCCCCCCCCAAATCAGCCCCAGCATTTT,CASSFPPPNQPQHF
TRBV5-1,TRBJ2-7,NA,NA,TGCGCCAGCAGCTTGGCCGGGGGAAGGGGATGGGCCTACGAGCAGTACTTC,CASSLAGGRGWAYEQYF
TRBV6-1,TRBJ1-5,TRBD1,once,TGTGCCAGCAGCCTTGACAGGGCGAATCAGCCCCAGCATTTT,CASSLDRANQPQHF
TRBV6-5,TRBJ1-1,NA,NA,TGTGCCAGCAACTGGTCCGGGAACACTGAAGCTTTCTTT,CASNWSGNTEAFF
TRBV18,TRBJ1-5,NA,once,TGTGCCAGCTCAATAGGACGGAGCTCAGATCAGCCCCAGCATTTT,CASSIGRSSDQPQHF
TRBV6-4,TRBJ2-3,NA,NA,TGTGCCAGCAGTGTCGCGGGATTAAGCACAGATACGCAGTATTTT,CASSVAGLSTDTQYF
TRBV19,TRBJ1-2,TRBD1,few,TGTGCCAGTAGTACCAGACAGGGGTCGGGCTACACCTTC,CASSTRQGSGYTF
TRBV12-5,TRBJ1-1,NA,NA,TGTGCTAGTGGCCACGGGGGGAACACTGAAGCTTTCTTT,CASGHGGNTEAFF
TRBV10-3,TRBJ1-5,NA,NA,TGTGCCACCTCCGCGGGCCATTTGAAACATCAGCCCCAGCATTTT,CATSAGHLKHQPQHF
TRBV4-3,TRBJ2-5,NA,NA,TGCGCCAGCAGCCAAGGGTTCCAAGAGACCCAGTACTTC,CASSQGFQETQYF
TRBV5-1,TRBJ2-2,NA,once,TGCGCCAGCAGCTTGGAGCTAGTTAGAACCGGGGAGCTGTTTTTT,CASSLELVRTGELFF
TRBV5-8,TRBJ1-2,TRBD1,few,TGTGCCAGCAGCTTGGACGACAGGGGGTCATTCTATGGCTACACCTTC,CASSLDDRGSFYGYTF
TRBV7-8,TRBJ2-1,TRBD1,NA,TGTGCCAGCAGCTTAGCCGGGACAGGGAAATACAATGAGCAGTTCTTC,CASSLAGTGKYNEQFF
TRBV11-2,TRBJ2-5,NA,NA,TGTGCCAGCAGCTTAGTAGAGACCCAGTACTTC,CASSLVETQYF
TRBV9,TRBJ2-5,NA,NA,TGTGCCAGCAGCCCGGTAGGTCGGAGGCAGGAGACCCAGTACTTC,CASSPVGRRQETQYF
TRBV7-7,TRBJ2-2,NA,NA,TGTGCCAGCAGCCCAAGGTGGGACACCGGGGAGCTGTTTTTT,CASSPRWDTGELFF
TRBV4-3,TRBJ2-3,NA,once,TGCGCCAGCAGCGTAGTGGTACAAGATACGCAGTATTTT,CASSVVVQDTQYF
TRBV10-2,TRBJ2-7,NA,NA,TGCGCCAGCAGCTCAATGAGGGTCGTCAACTACTACGAGCAGTACTTC,CASSSMRVVNYYEQYF
TRBV11-2,TRBJ2-5,NA,NA,TGTGCCAGCAGCCATGGGGAGACCCAGTACTTC,CASSHGETQYF
TRBV6-5,TRBJ1-4,TRBD1,NA,TGTGCCAGCAGGTCTACAGGGGGCAGTGAAAAACTGTTTTTT,CASRSTGGSEKLFF
TRBV28,TRBJ1-3,TRBD1,NA,TGTGCCAGCAGTTACCCAAGACAGGGGACTGGAAACACCATATATTTT,CASSYPRQGTGNTIYF
TRBV28,TRBJ1-5,NA,NA,TGTGCCAGCTGGCAATCGGGGGGGTATCAGCCCCAGCATTTT,CASWQSGGYQPQHF
TRBV7-8,TRBJ2-1,TRBD2,NA,TGTGCCAGCAGCTTAGGACTAGCGGGAGTTTACAATGAGCAGTTCTTC,CASSLGLAGVYNEQFF
TRBV28,TRBJ1-2,NA,once,TGTGCCAGCACCTTAGGGGCCACTAACTATGGCTACACCTTC,CASTLGATNYGYTF
TRBV11-2,TRBJ1-5,NA,NA,TGTGCCAGCAGCTTAGGTGGAGGGCCTCAGCCCCAGCATTTT,CASSLGGGPQPQHF
TRBV11-3,TRBJ2-1,NA,NA,TGTGCCAGCAGCTTGGGGACGACCCACAATGAGCAGTTCTTC,CASSLGTTHNEQFF